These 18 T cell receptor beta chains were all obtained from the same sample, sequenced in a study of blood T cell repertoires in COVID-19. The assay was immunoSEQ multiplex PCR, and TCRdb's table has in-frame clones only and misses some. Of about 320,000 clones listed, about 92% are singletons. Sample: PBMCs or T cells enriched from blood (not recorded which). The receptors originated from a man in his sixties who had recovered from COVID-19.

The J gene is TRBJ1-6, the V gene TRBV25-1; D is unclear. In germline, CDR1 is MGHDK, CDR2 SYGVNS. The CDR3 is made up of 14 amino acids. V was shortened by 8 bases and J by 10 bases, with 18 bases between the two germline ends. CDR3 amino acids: CASRGDLSQSPLHF. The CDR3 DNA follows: TGTGCCAGCCGGGGAGATTTGAGCCAATCACCCCTCCACTTT.

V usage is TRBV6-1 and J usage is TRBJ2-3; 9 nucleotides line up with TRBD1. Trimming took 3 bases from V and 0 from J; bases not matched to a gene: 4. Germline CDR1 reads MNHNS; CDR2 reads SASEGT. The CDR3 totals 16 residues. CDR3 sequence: CASSDGTGSSTDTQYF. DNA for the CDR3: TGTGCCAGCAGTGACGGGACAGGGTCTAGCACAGATACGCAGTATTTT.

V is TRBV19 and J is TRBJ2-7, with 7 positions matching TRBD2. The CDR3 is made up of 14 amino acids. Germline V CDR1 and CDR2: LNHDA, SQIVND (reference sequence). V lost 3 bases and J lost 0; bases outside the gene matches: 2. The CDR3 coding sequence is TGTGCCAGTAGTATCCGCGGGAGCTCCTACGAGCAGTACTTC. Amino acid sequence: CASSIRGSSYEQYF.

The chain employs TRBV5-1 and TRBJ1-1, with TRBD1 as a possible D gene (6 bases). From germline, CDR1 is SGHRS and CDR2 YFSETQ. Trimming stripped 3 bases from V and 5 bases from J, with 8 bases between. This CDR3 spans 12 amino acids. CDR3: CASSSRGTEAFF. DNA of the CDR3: TGCGCCAGCAGCTCCAGGGGTACTGAAGCTTTCTTT.

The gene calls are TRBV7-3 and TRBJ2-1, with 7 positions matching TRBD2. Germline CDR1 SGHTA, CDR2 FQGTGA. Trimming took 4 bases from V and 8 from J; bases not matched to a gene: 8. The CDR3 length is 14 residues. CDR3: CASSSTGTTYEQFF. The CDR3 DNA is TGTGCCAGCAGCTCAACCGGGACTACCTATGAGCAGTTCTTC.

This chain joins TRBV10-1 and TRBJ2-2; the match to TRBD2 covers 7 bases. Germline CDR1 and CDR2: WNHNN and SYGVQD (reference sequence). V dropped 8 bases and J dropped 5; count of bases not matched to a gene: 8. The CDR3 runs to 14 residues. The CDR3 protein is CASGEREQTGELFF. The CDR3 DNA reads TGCGCCAGCGGGGAGCGGGAACAGACCGGGGAGCTGTTTTTT.

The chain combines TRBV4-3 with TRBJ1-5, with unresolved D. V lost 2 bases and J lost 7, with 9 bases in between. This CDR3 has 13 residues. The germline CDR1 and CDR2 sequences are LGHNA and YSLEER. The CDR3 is CASSQTRVQPQHF. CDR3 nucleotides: TGCGCCAGCAGCCAAACTAGGGTCCAGCCCCAGCATTTT.

CDR3 in DNA: TGTGCCATCAGGGACAGGGCGGACTACAATGAGCAGTTCTTC. This encodes CAIRDRADYNEQFF. This chain uses TRBV10-3 with TRBJ2-1; TRBD1 aligns across 8 bases. After removal of 6 bases from V and 3 bases from J, the junction contained 4 bases not matched to a gene. This CDR3 contains 14 residues. Germline-derived CDR1 and CDR2 are ENHRY and SYGVKD.

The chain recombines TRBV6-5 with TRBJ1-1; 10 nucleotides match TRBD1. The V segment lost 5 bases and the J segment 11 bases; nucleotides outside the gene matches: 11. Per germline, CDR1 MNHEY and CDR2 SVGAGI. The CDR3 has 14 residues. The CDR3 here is CASSRQGAILSAFF. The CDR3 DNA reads TGTGCCAGCAGTCGACAGGGGGCGATCCTGTCTGCTTTCTTT.

The CDR3 bases are TGTGCCTGGAAACCGGGAGGGCGGGCTCGGCTCGAAAAACTGTTTTTT. As protein: CAWKPGGRARLEKLFF. V is TRBV30 and J is TRBJ1-4; D not resolved. Germline V gene lookup returns CDR1 GTSNPN and CDR2 SVGIG (reference sequence). Trimming cost V 4 bases and J 8 bases, with 23 bases left between them. CDR3 size: 16 residues.

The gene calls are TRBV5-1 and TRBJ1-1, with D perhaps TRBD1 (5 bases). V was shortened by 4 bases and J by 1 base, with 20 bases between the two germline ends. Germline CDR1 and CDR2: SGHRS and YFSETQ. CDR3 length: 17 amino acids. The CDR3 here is CASSQNTGTGKNTEAFF. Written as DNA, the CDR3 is TGCGCCAGCAGCCAAAACACCGGGACTGGTAAGAACACTGAAGCTTTCTTT.

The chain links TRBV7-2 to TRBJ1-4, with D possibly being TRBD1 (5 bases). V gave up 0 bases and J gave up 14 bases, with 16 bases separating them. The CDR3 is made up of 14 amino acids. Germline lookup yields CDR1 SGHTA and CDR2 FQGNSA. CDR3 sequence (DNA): TGTGCCAGCAGCTTAGCAACCCCCAGCGGGGGGCTGTTTTTT. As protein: CASSLATPSGGLFF.

CDR3 DNA sequence: TGTGCCAGCAGCCAGCTGCTCTTACGGGGATCTGGAAACACCATATATTTT. It codes for CASSQLLLRGSGNTIYF. The chain joins TRBV14 to TRBJ1-3, with D hard to call. Germline CDR1 reads SGHDN; CDR2 reads FVKESK. CDR3 size: 17 residues. V was trimmed by 3 bases and J by 1 base, leaving 16 bases between them.

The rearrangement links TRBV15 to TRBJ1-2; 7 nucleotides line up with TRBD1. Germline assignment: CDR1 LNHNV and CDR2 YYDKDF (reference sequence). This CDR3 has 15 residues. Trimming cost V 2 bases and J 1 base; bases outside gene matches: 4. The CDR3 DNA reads TGTGCCACCAGCAGAAACAGGGGAATTAACTATGGCTACACCTTC. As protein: CATSRNRGINYGYTF.

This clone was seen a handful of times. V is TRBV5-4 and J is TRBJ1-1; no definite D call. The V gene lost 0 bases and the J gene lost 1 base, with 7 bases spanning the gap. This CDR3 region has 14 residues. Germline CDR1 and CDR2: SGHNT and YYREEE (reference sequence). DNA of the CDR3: TGTGCCAGCAGCTTGGCTGGCCAGAACACTGAAGCTTTCTTT. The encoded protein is CASSLAGQNTEAFF.

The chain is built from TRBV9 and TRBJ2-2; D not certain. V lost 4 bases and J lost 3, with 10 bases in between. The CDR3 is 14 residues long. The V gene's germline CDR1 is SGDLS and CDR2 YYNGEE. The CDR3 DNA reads TGTGCCAGCAGCTCCTCCCACTACACCGGGGAGCTGTTTTTT. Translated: CASSSSHYTGELFF.

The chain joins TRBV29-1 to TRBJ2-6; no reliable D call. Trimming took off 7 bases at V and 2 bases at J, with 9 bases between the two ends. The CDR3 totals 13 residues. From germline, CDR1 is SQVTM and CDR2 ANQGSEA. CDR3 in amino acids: CSGTTAGANVLTF. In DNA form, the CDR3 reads TGCAGCGGCACGACTGCTGGGGCCAACGTCCTGACTTTC.

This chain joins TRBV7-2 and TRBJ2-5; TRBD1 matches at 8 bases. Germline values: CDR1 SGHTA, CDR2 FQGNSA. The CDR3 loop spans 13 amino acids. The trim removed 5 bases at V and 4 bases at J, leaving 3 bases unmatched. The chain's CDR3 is CASSIRGPETQYF. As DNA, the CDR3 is TGTGCCAGCAGCATCAGGGGGCCAGAGACCCAGTACTTC.